In this sample, the clone carrying this T cell receptor beta chain turned up many times. Its cognate antigen is unknown. TCRdb reprocessed the 5' RACE reads with MiXCR, giving one entry per CDR3 protein. The sample consists of more than 1.5 million distinct CDR3 sequences, about 31% of them appearing once. The data belong to a study of identical twins. Study findings and constraints: Low generation-probability sequences were in excess among twin-shared out-of-frame alpha sequences. Modeled out-of-frame TCR alpha sharing in monozygotic twins fell below observed levels. Abundant cord blood beta clonotypes carried fewer insertions; memory repertoires showed none.

V lost 7 bases and J lost 7, with 20 bases in between. Germline V CDR1 and CDR2: SQVTM, ANQGSEA. This CDR3 is built from 14 residues. The J gene is TRBJ2-1, the V gene TRBV29-1; TRBD2 is a possible D gene (5 bases). This clonotype was obtained from a newborn girl in good health. What was sequenced was cord blood. The CDR3, as DNA: TGCAGCGGGGAAAGGCGGGCGAGCTGGAATGAGCAGTTCTTC. This codes for CSGERRASWNEQFF.